This entry lists 23 T cell receptor beta chains sequenced from one sample in a study of cytomegalovirus exposure and HLA in healthy donors. PCR involved 60 Vbeta and 13 Jbeta primers. This table comes from immunoSEQ multiplex PCR, and its TCRdb copy is limited to in-frame clones, with some not included. The sample has about 140,000 clones, roughly 80% seen once; the top ten hold approximately 3%. The sample consisted of PBMCs. The receptors come from a female donor in good health and CMV-seronegative.

This clone appeared a few times. The chain uses TRBV4-3 and TRBJ2-4, with TRBD1 identical over 12 bases. The CDR3 extends over 17 amino acids. V lost 1 base, J lost 5 bases, and 6 bases stayed unmatched. The germline V gene has CDR1 LGHNA and CDR2 YSLEER. DNA of the CDR3: TGCGCCAGCAGCCAAGGCCCGGGACAGGGGGCAGAAAACATTCAGTACTTC. This encodes CASSQGPGQGAENIQYF.

This chain links TRBV2 with TRBJ1-6, with a tentative D call TRBD1 (5 bases). Germline values: CDR1 SNHLY, CDR2 FYNNEI. The CDR3 has 15 residues. The germline V and J ends were trimmed by 5 bases and 2 bases, with 10 bases remaining between them. CDR3 loop: CASSSGFTYNSPLHF. CDR3 DNA sequence: TGTGCCAGCAGTTCAGGGTTCACCTATAATTCACCCCTCCACTTT.

As to this clone: One end of the junction fails to match germline, which may point to a read error. The chain recombines TRBV7-3 with TRBJ1-6; no firm D call. Germline-derived CDR1 and CDR2 are SGHTA and FQGTGA. The CDR3 is 13 residues long. CDR3 amino acids: CASSLTADSPLHF. As DNA, the CDR3 is TGTGCCAGCAGCCTAACAGCGGATTCACCCCTCCACTTT.

The chain employs TRBV19 and TRBJ1-5; perhaps TRBD1 as D (5 bases). The CDR3 covers 14 residues. Trimming removed 2 bases from V and 7 bases from J, with 12 bases in between. Germline values: CDR1 LNHDA, CDR2 SQIVND (reference sequence). The CDR3 sequence: CASSIQGGEQPQHF. The CDR3 DNA reads TGTGCCAGTAGTATACAGGGCGGGGAGCAGCCCCAGCATTTT.

This clone was counted once. The V and J genes are TRBV28 and TRBJ2-1, with 9 nucleotides matching TRBD2. The CDR3 runs 16 residues. V shed 4 bases and J 0 bases; nucleotides not matched to a gene: 4. CDR1 and CDR2 (germline): MDHEN, SYDVKM. The CDR3 sequence: CASSSRLAASYNEQFF. CDR3 bases: TGTGCCAGCAGTTCCCGACTAGCGGCCTCCTACAATGAGCAGTTCTTC.

The V gene is TRBV30, the J gene TRBJ1-1; D ambiguous. Trimming shortened V by 0 bases and J by 6 bases, and 11 bases separated the two germline ends. Germline CDR1 reads GTSNPN; CDR2 reads SVGIG (reference sequence). The CDR3 sequence is 13 residues long. This CDR3 reads CAWSVPGLAEAFF. The CDR3 bases are TGTGCCTGGAGTGTACCGGGGTTAGCTGAAGCTTTCTTT.

The V and J genes are TRBV9 and TRBJ1-2; 8 bases line up with TRBD1. The CDR3 length is 15 residues. The junction had 9 bases not matched to a gene; V was cut back by 3 bases and J by 5 bases. Per germline, CDR1 SGDLS and CDR2 YYNGEE. The CDR3 DNA reads as TGTGCCAGCAGCGCCAGGGGGCGAGCCCCTTATGGCTACACCTTC. Encoded protein: CASSARGRAPYGYTF.

In its sample, this clone was seen once. J is TRBJ2-5 and V is TRBV6-6; tentatively, D is TRBD2 (6 bases). V lost 7 bases and J lost 4, with 19 bases in between. This CDR3 spans 15 amino acids. Germline assignment: CDR1 MNHNY and CDR2 SVGAGI (reference sequence). CDR3 residues: CASTIVRGPRETQYF. The CDR3, as DNA: TGTGCCAGCACCATAGTGCGGGGCCCCCGAGAGACCCAGTACTTC.

This chain uses TRBV5-1 with TRBJ2-5, with 11 bases identical to TRBD2. Trimming removed 5 bases from V and 7 bases from J; junction bases left unmatched: 7. Germline V gene lookup returns CDR1 SGHRS and CDR2 YFSETQ. This CDR3 contains 14 residues. Here the CDR3 reads CASRSSGGAGTQYF. For the CDR3, the DNA is TGCGCCAGCAGAAGTAGCGGGGGGGCCGGGACCCAGTACTTC.

V and J are TRBV2 and TRBJ1-4; unclear D gene. Deletions cut 5 bases from V and 0 bases from J, with 4 bases between. The germline V gene encodes CDR1 SNHLY and CDR2 FYNNEI. The CDR3 totals 13 residues. CDR3 nucleotide sequence: TGTGCCAGCAGTCTGTCAACTAATGAAAAACTGTTTTTT. Its protein is CASSLSTNEKLFF. Full variable domain (outside the CDR3, taken from reference TRBV2 and TRBJ1-4): EPEVTQTPSHQVTQMGQEVILRCVPISNHLYFYWYRQILGQKVEFLVSFYNNEISEKSEIFDDQFSVERPDGSNFTLKIRSTKLEDSAMYFCASSLSTNEKLFFGSGTQLSVL.

V and J are TRBV23-1 and TRBJ2-6; D perhaps matches TRBD2 (6 bases). TRBV23-1 is an ORF, with its function uncertain. V gave up 4 bases and J gave up 0 bases, with 16 bases separating them. The CDR3 sequence is 18 residues long. In DNA, the CDR3 is TGCGCCAGCAGTCGGCCGGGACTGAGAGACTCTGGGGCCAACGTCCTGACTTTC. It is translated as CASSRPGLRDSGANVLTF.

The chain links TRBV12-2 to TRBJ1-2; the DNA was not used to check the table's D call, TRBD1. TRBV12-2 is designated a pseudogene. This CDR3 is 12 amino acids long. The CDR3 DNA sequence: TGTGCTACACCCGCTGGACAGCCTTGCTACACCTTC. Protein sequence: CATPAGQPCYTF.

This clone was seen more than once but under ten times. The J gene is TRBJ1-1, the V gene TRBV27; 8 bases match TRBD1. The CDR3 has 16 amino acids. After removal of 5 bases from V and 0 bases from J, the junction contained 8 bases not matched to a gene. Germline CDR1 MNHEY, CDR2 SMNVEV (reference sequence). In nucleotides, the CDR3 is TGTGCCAGCAGTACCCCGCGACAGGGGATGAACACTGAAGCTTTCTTT. Translated: CASSTPRQGMNTEAFF.

V is TRBV18 and J is TRBJ1-2; D gene uncertain. Germline CDR1 reads KGHSH; CDR2 reads LQKENI. The CDR3 is 17 amino acids. Trimming removed 1 base at V and 0 bases at J, with 15 bases between. The chain's CDR3 is CASSPRRDVSANYGYTF. CDR3 DNA: TGTGCCAGCTCACCACGGCGGGATGTTTCAGCTAACTATGGCTACACCTTC.

The chain recombines TRBV9 with TRBJ1-2; D may be TRBD1 (6 bases). Germline CDR1 and CDR2: SGDLS and YYNGEE. V gave up 6 bases and J gave up 3 bases, with 9 bases separating them. The CDR3 has 12 residues. CDR3 sequence (DNA): TGTGCCAGCAAACAGGGACACTATGGCTACACCTTC. This translates into CASKQGHYGYTF.

This clone was counted a few times. The chain has TRBV30 and TRBJ2-4; D is ambiguous. The CDR3 length is 13 residues. V lost 3 bases and J lost 0, with 6 bases in between. Germline V CDR1 and CDR2: GTSNPN, SVGIG (reference sequence). For the CDR3, the DNA is TGTGCCTGGAGGGGCCTAGCCAAAAACATTCAGTACTTC. It translates to CAWRGLAKNIQYF.

The chain links TRBV7-2 to TRBJ2-2; D not certain. The CDR3 loop spans 12 amino acids. Germline CDR1 and CDR2: SGHTA and FQGNSA. The V end was cut by 3 bases, the J end by 8 bases, with 7 bases between. The CDR3 coding sequence is TGTGCCAGCAGCTTTGGGCTAGGGGAGCTGTTTTTT. It codes for CASSFGLGELFF.

The V call is TRBV29-1, the J call TRBJ1-1; D ambiguous. V gave up 3 bases and J gave up 1 base, with 9 bases separating them. CDR1 is SQVTM and CDR2 is ANQGSEA in the germline V gene. The CDR3 loop spans 13 amino acids. The CDR3 loop is CSVEAAENTEAFF. The CDR3 nucleotides read TGCAGCGTTGAGGCAGCGGAGAACACTGAAGCTTTCTTT.

The chain has TRBV30 and TRBJ1-2; 9 positions match TRBD1. CDR1 is GTSNPN and CDR2 is SVGIG in the germline V gene (reference sequence). The CDR3 spans 14 residues. The J segment lost 0 bases and the V segment lost 5 bases, leaving 4 bases of the junction unmatched. CDR3 sequence (DNA): TGTGCCTGGGGACGGGACAGGGCTAACTATGGCTACACCTTC. Its protein product is CAWGRDRANYGYTF.

This sequence joins TRBV7-2 and TRBJ1-1; tentatively, D is TRBD1 (5 bases). The CDR3 totals 19 residues. Trimming removed 2 bases from V and 5 bases from J, with 27 bases in between. Per the germline V gene, CDR1 is SGHTA and CDR2 is FQGNSA. CDR3 DNA sequence: TGTGCCAGCAGCTTATATAGTTTGGGGGTTCGGGGAGGAGGGACTGAAGCTTTCTTT. Amino acids: CASSLYSLGVRGGGTEAFF.

By share, this clone ranks as medium-sized (0.01 to 0.1%). A read error may account for a junction end that differs from germline. The chain links TRBV7-7 to TRBJ2-3; 9 positions match TRBD1. The V gene's germline CDR1 is SSHAT and CDR2 FNYEAQ (reference sequence). The CDR3 has 14 residues. CDR3 coding DNA: TGTGCTAGCAGCTTAGGGACAGGGTTAGATACGCAGTATTTT. It encodes CASSLGTGLDTQYF.

V and J are TRBV10-3 and TRBJ2-2; 9 nucleotides match TRBD1. From germline, CDR1 is ENHRY and CDR2 SYGVKD. Trimming removed 6 bases from V and 1 base from J; junction bases left unmatched: 9. CDR3 length: 17 amino acids. The CDR3, as DNA: TGTGCCATCAGGGAGAGGGGACAGGGATGGAACACCGGGGAGCTGTTTTTT. Translated, it gives CAIRERGQGWNTGELFF.

This sequence joins TRBV6-1 and TRBJ2-3; D unresolved. CDR1 and CDR2 (germline): MNHNS, SASEGT. The V end was cut by 7 bases, the J end by 1 base, with 12 bases between. The CDR3 is 14 residues long. The chain's CDR3 is CASTRGIGTDTQYF. The CDR3 DNA reads as TGTGCCAGCACACGCGGAATAGGCACAGATACGCAGTATTTT.